These T cell receptor beta chains were read from a single sample in a study of vaccination and CD4 T cells after COVID-19. No cognate antigen is known for these TCRs. TCRdb used MiXCR to reprocess the PCR reads, holding one entry per CDR3 protein. The sample shows around 19,000 distinct CDR3 sequences, more than 40% of them seen only once. Sample: CD4+ T cells from blood, cultured in vitro, taken before SARS-CoV-2 vaccination. The receptors originated from a human donor who had recovered from COVID-19. Both conserved end residues are trimmed from each CDR3. The D gene is left open where the match is weak.

d_call	j_call	v_call	cdr3_aa
-	TRBJ2-1	TRBV15	ATSRDGQGYNEQF
TRBD1	TRBJ1-2	TRBV7-2	ASSLGVGGQNGYT
-	TRBJ1-5	TRBV19	ASSIDRGRSNQPQH
TRBD1	TRBJ2-1	TRBV20-1	SARRTGTIYNEQF
TRBD1	TRBJ2-5	TRBV7-2	ASSPDRGFRETQY
-	TRBJ2-7	TRBV11-3	ASSLVGRGVGYEQY
-	TRBJ1-1	TRBV19	ASSMEGDRSTEAF
-	TRBJ1-6	TRBV20-1	SAGGGAGSSYNSPLH
-	TRBJ1-1	TRBV6-1	ASSEFGTVGEAF
-	TRBJ2-5	TRBV7-9	ASSEETQY
-	TRBJ2-7	TRBV5-1	ASSLAGLREQY
-	TRBJ2-5	TRBV27	ASSSNRDFQETQY
TRBD1	TRBJ1-4	TRBV28	ASSGQVNEKLF
-	TRBJ2-7	TRBV28	ATLGFGKTYEQY
-	TRBJ2-5	TRBV12-3/TRBV12-4	ASSLVQETQY
TRBD2	TRBJ2-7	TRBV5-1	ASSYGLAGYEQY
-	TRBJ2-3	TRBV6-2/TRBV6-3	ASKIKDTQY
-	TRBJ2-4	TRBV20-1	SARIGGGERAKNIQY
-	TRBJ1-1	TRBV20-1	SASRGDTEAF
TRBD1	TRBJ1-2	TRBV19	ASSANLADRANYGYT
-	TRBJ1-2	TRBV7-9	ASSFRAGDGYT
-	TRBJ1-6	TRBV27	ASTGIRGGSPLH
-	TRBJ1-1	TRBV6-4	ASSAEGGSTEAF
-	TRBJ2-2	TRBV6-1	ASSRQGFSNTGELF
-	TRBJ2-7	TRBV11-2	ASSLGRGAGSHEQY
-	TRBJ1-2	TRBV12-3/TRBV12-4	ASSLAGARGYT
-	TRBJ1-2	TRBV6-2/TRBV6-3	ASRTTSQGTYYGYT
TRBD2	TRBJ2-3	TRBV7-9	ASSSGTSGVGTDTQY
TRBD2	TRBJ2-2	TRBV27	ASRRPGLASTGELF